This T cell receptor beta chain was recovered during a study of blood T cells in healthy people across ages. Turning to the study itself: In model experiments, template switching was able to capture about one barcoded beta molecule for every two T cells that were present.

Primed by a sample-barcoded 5' primer and a J-beta primer mix, a second PCR proceeded for about 6 to 12 cycles. TCRdb called the 5' RACE reads again in MiXCR, with one record for every CDR3 protein. The sample includes 720,000 or so distinct CDR3 sequences, approximately 40% of them seen just once. The study, taken as a whole, reports: Long-lived donors had more naive CD4+ cells and higher diversity than aged donors. TCR beta diversity per million T cells fell roughly linearly with age.

This CDR3 spans 15 amino acids. V was trimmed by 4 bases and J by 13 bases, leaving 23 bases between them. Looked up from germline, CDR1 is MDHEN and CDR2 is SYDVKM. Comments on this clonotype: The antigen is unknown.

Caucasian individuals from Russia who were healthy and aged roughly 6 to 95 acted as donors. Sequencing was performed on blood. The sequence came from a man at least 80 years old in good health. The rearrangement links TRBV28 to TRBJ2-4; no definite D call. This CDR3 reads CASSYSTLTSYEQYF. The CDR3 DNA is TGTGCCAGCAGTTATTCGACCCTTACCTCCTATGAGCAGTACTTC. The complete variable domain, with remaining parts taken from reference TRBV28 and TRBJ2-4, reads DVKVTQSSRYLVKRTGEKVFLECVQDMDHENMFWYRQDPGLGLRLIYFSYDVKMKEKGDIPEGYSVSREKKERFSLILESASTNQTSMYLCASSYSTLTSYEQYFGAGTRLSVL.